This TCR beta chain was recovered during a study of CD8+CD57+ T cells in acquired aplastic anemia. On the study more broadly: Sorted CD4+ plus CD8+ cells gave DNA averaging roughly 3 ug.

The study, taken as a whole, reports: Patients and controls had in common approximately 28 CD8+ CDR3 sequences. Researchers reported that CD8+ Simpson's diversity was not significantly different in patients versus controls.

Comment on this clonotype: What it binds is not known.

Genomic DNA provided the template from which TCR beta VDJ and CDR3 profiles were obtained. TCRdb passed the reads through MiXCR, listing each CDR3 protein once. The top ten clones hold about 1.8% of a sample with 180,000 or so distinct CDR3 sequences, less than 60% of them seen once. Individuals selected for sequencing had exhibited CD8+CD57+ cell expansion on flow cytometry. The diagnosis in all patients was severe acquired aplastic anemia. Trimming cost V 0 bases and J 6 bases; bases outside gene matches: 3. Per the germline V gene, CDR1 is SGHRS and CDR2 is YFSETQ. The CDR3 spans 15 residues. The V and J genes are TRBV5-1 and TRBJ1-6; 7 bases are shared with TRBD1. The sample taken for sequencing was sorted CD4+, CD8+, or CD8+CD57+ T cells (not recorded which) from PBMCs. The clonotype originates from a human donor with aplastic anemia. This chain's CDR3 is CASSLEGQPNSPLHF. The CDR3 region has the DNA TGCGCCAGCAGCTTGGAGGGACAGCCTAATTCACCCCTCCACTTT.